The T cell receptor beta chain under discussion was sequenced for a study of shared clonotypes between healthy human individuals. The protocol was immunoSEQ multiplex PCR, while the TCRdb copy is restricted to in-frame clones and leaves out a portion. The table lists millions of clones, just under 95% of them singletons. Note on this clone: Its antigen is still unknown.

Study-level results: Clonotype sharing across several donors was observed for around 5.1% of naive CD4 clonotypes. Among donors, clonotype sharing was expected to be affected by sequencing depth.

Only CD45RO-negative cells positively selected for CCR7 counted as naive CD8 cells, so terminally differentiated effector memory CD45RA+ cells were excluded. Unmatched junction bases numbered 8, after V lost 4 bases and J lost 2 bases. This CDR3 region has 16 residues. Germline lookup yields CDR1 LGHNA and CDR2 YSLEER. The sample taken for sequencing was naive CD8+ T cells sorted from blood. This TCR was sampled from a man aged 18 to 35 in good health. The chain has TRBV4-3 and TRBJ1-2, with 9 nucleotides matching TRBD1. CDR3 DNA: TGCGCCAGCAGCCTCGTGACCGGGACAGGGAACTATGGCTACACCTTC. Translated, it gives CASSLVTGTGNYGYTF.